Here is one T cell receptor beta chain with its context. The antigen remains unidentified. This CDR3 region has 12 residues. V lost 1 base and J 2 bases, leaving 4 bases between the germline ends. Germline loops: CDR1 SGHRS, CDR2 YFSETQ. Primers included in the PCR were 60 Vbeta and 13 Jbeta primers. Sequencing used immunoSEQ multiplex PCR; TCRdb keeps in-frame clones, though not all of them. The table has 140,000 or so clones, around 75% seen once. This record belongs to a study of cytomegalovirus exposure and HLA in healthy donors. Broader study findings: Later work found that TCR association rates differed between HLA loci; DRB1 had the most and HLA-C the fewest.

Input material: PBMCs. The sequence was collected from a female donor in good health and CMV-seronegative. V is TRBV5-1 and J is TRBJ2-7; D is ambiguous. This chain's CDR3 is CASSLNTYEQYF. Here the CDR3 DNA reads TGCGCCAGCAGCTTGAATACCTACGAGCAGTACTTC.